This T cell receptor beta chain was found in a study of T cells in Graves' hyperthyroidism and ophthalmopathy. Amplified TCR beta CDR3 regions came from RNA transcripts. A first-round RT-PCR of the TCR CDR3 used the HTBI primer set. One entry per CDR3 protein, called by TCRdb with MiXCR from the multiplex PCR reads. The sample carries about 260,000 distinct CDR3 sequences, around 25% recorded once. Per the germline V gene, CDR1 is SGHRS and CDR2 is YFSETQ. This CDR3 region has 17 residues. After removal of 6 bases from V and 5 bases from J, the junction contained 19 bases not matched to a gene. This clonotype was counted at least ten times.

This receptor was taken from a man aged 40-55 years with Graves' hyperthyroidism that later progressed to Graves' ophthalmopathy. V usage is TRBV5-1 and J usage is TRBJ2-5; 7 nucleotides agree with TRBD2. The sample consisted of blood. The DNA of the CDR3 is TGCGCCAGCACTCAGGCGGGAGTGCAGCCGCATGCCGAGACCCAGTACTTC. Translated: CASTQAGVQPHAETQYF.